This is a list of T cell receptor beta chains from one sample in a study of OX40 agonist ivuxolimab in advanced cancers. Repertoires were generated with immunoSEQ multiplex PCR, while TCRdb's copy carries only in-frame clones and drops some. The data contain about 41,000 clones, more than 70% of them singletons. Sample: CD4+ or CD8+ T cells sorted from blood, taken in a trial of the OX40 agonist ivuxolimab. These receptors were taken from an adult with an advanced solid tumor such as melanoma, head and neck, liver or kidney cancer. The CDR3 runs from the conserved cysteine through the conserved F or W. The D gene is left open where the match is weak. Some rows mark clone size as missing; the rest say once, few, many or name a class of expanded clone.

abundance: medium-sized
d_gene: TRBD1
v_gene: TRBV11-3
j_gene: TRBJ2-5
CDR3nt: TGTGCCAGCAAGGAAGGGACAGAAGAGACCCAGTACTTC
CDR3aa: CASKEGTEETQYF

abundance: NA
d_gene: TRBD1
v_gene: TRBV6-1
j_gene: TRBJ2-5
CDR3nt: TGTGCCAGCAGTACTCCGGGACAGGGGGAGACCCAGTACTTC
CDR3aa: CASSTPGQGETQYF

abundance: NA
d_gene: TRBD1
v_gene: TRBV7-8
j_gene: TRBJ2-7
CDR3nt: TGTGCCAGCAGCTGGGGACAGGGAGGAGAGCAGTACTTC
CDR3aa: CASSWGQGGEQYF

abundance: NA
d_gene: NA
v_gene: TRBV5-1
j_gene: TRBJ2-1
CDR3nt: TGCGCCAGCAGCACTACTAGCTCGGCCCATGAGCAGTTCTTC
CDR3aa: CASSTTSSAHEQFF

abundance: NA
d_gene: NA
v_gene: TRBV28
j_gene: TRBJ2-2
CDR3nt: TGTGCCAGCAGTTTAGAGGGGGCGAACACCGGGGAGCTGTTTTTT
CDR3aa: CASSLEGANTGELFF

abundance: NA
d_gene: TRBD1
v_gene: TRBV2
j_gene: TRBJ2-7
CDR3nt: TGTGCCGAGAGGGACAGGGGGACCTACGAGCAGTACTTC
CDR3aa: CAERDRGTYEQYF

abundance: NA
d_gene: NA
v_gene: TRBV28
j_gene: TRBJ1-1
CDR3nt: TGTGCCAGCAGCCCTTTTGAGAACACTGAAGCTTTCTTT
CDR3aa: CASSPFENTEAFF

abundance: NA
d_gene: NA
v_gene: TRBV5-1
j_gene: TRBJ2-7
CDR3nt: TGCGCCAGCAGCTTTGAGGGACTTGCCTACGAGCAGTACTTC
CDR3aa: CASSFEGLAYEQYF

abundance: NA
d_gene: NA
v_gene: TRBV7-2
j_gene: TRBJ2-7
CDR3nt: TGTGCCAGCAGCGCGAGTATCTACGAGCAGTACTTC
CDR3aa: CASSASIYEQYF

abundance: NA
d_gene: TRBD1
v_gene: TRBV9
j_gene: TRBJ2-7
CDR3nt: TGTGCCAGCGCGTCCGATCAGGGGGCATATTACGAGCAGTACTTC
CDR3aa: CASASDQGAYYEQYF

abundance: NA
d_gene: NA
v_gene: TRBV27
j_gene: TRBJ2-1
CDR3nt: TGTGCCAGCAGTTTCCCAGGGGGGAGAATGGATGAGCAGTTCTTC
CDR3aa: CASSFPGGRMDEQFF

abundance: NA
d_gene: NA
v_gene: TRBV27
j_gene: TRBJ2-7
CDR3nt: TGTGCCAGCAGTTCGGAAAGCGGCTCCTACGAGCAGTACTTC
CDR3aa: CASSSESGSYEQYF

abundance: NA
d_gene: NA
v_gene: TRBV4-2
j_gene: TRBJ2-1
CDR3nt: TGTGCCAGCAGCCAAGCAGTATTCCGGCTCAATGAGCAGTTCTTC
CDR3aa: CASSQAVFRLNEQFF

abundance: NA
d_gene: TRBD2
v_gene: TRBV11-2
j_gene: TRBJ2-7
CDR3nt: TGTGCCAGCAGCCCCCTACCGGGACTAGCTTCCTACGAGCAGTACTTC
CDR3aa: CASSPLPGLASYEQYF

abundance: NA
d_gene: TRBD1
v_gene: TRBV15
j_gene: TRBJ2-3
CDR3nt: TGTGCCACCAGCAGAACCAGGGGGACAAGCACAGATACGCAGTATTTT
CDR3aa: CATSRTRGTSTDTQYF

abundance: NA
d_gene: NA
v_gene: TRBV6-1
j_gene: TRBJ2-3
CDR3nt: TGTGCCAGCAGTGAAAAAAATAGCGGAGCAGATACGCAGTATTTT
CDR3aa: CASSEKNSGADTQYF

abundance: NA
d_gene: NA
v_gene: TRBV11-2
j_gene: TRBJ1-2
CDR3nt: TGTGCCAGCAGCTCCTCACGCGACAAGGGGAACTATGGCTACACCTTC
CDR3aa: CASSSSRDKGNYGYTF

abundance: NA
d_gene: NA
v_gene: TRBV19
j_gene: TRBJ2-1
CDR3nt: TGTGCCAGCCGGGGGTTACAATACAATGAGCAGTTCTTC
CDR3aa: CASRGLQYNEQFF

abundance: NA
d_gene: TRBD2
v_gene: TRBV7-9
j_gene: TRBJ2-2
CDR3nt: TGTGCCAGCAGCCCATGGGAGGGGCCATACACCGGGGAGCTGTTTTTT
CDR3aa: CASSPWEGPYTGELFF

abundance: NA
d_gene: TRBD1
v_gene: TRBV9
j_gene: TRBJ1-2
CDR3nt: TGTGCCAGCAGCGTTGGAGGGACAGGGTATGGCTACACCTTC
CDR3aa: CASSVGGTGYGYTF

abundance: once
d_gene: TRBD1
v_gene: TRBV4-1
j_gene: TRBJ2-7
CDR3nt: TGCGCCAGCAGCCAACCAGGGGGCTACGAGCAGTACTTC
CDR3aa: CASSQPGGYEQYF

abundance: NA
d_gene: NA
v_gene: TRBV11-3
j_gene: TRBJ2-5
CDR3nt: TGTGCCAGCAGCTTCCTCACAGGGCTCCAAGAGACCCAGTACTTC
CDR3aa: CASSFLTGLQETQYF

abundance: NA
d_gene: TRBD2
v_gene: TRBV29-1
j_gene: TRBJ2-2
CDR3nt: TGCAGCGTCAACGACCTCGGGGGGGCCGGGGAGCTGTTTTTT
CDR3aa: CSVNDLGGAGELFF

abundance: NA
d_gene: TRBD1
v_gene: TRBV18
j_gene: TRBJ1-1
CDR3nt: TGTGCCAGCTCACCACCGGACAGGGGACTGGGAGTAGGTGAAGCTTTCTTT
CDR3aa: CASSPPDRGLGVGEAFF

abundance: NA
d_gene: NA
v_gene: TRBV7-9
j_gene: TRBJ1-2
CDR3nt: TGTGCCAGCAGCTTGGGAAGCGGCTACACCTTC
CDR3aa: CASSLGSGYTF

abundance: NA
d_gene: NA
v_gene: TRBV7-6
j_gene: TRBJ2-7
CDR3nt: TGTGCCAGCAGCCCCGGGTCGGGGAACGAGCAGTACTTC
CDR3aa: CASSPGSGNEQYF

abundance: NA
d_gene: NA
v_gene: TRBV27
j_gene: TRBJ2-7
CDR3nt: TGTGCCAGCAGTTTAAGGCAGAACACCTACGAGCAGTACTTC
CDR3aa: CASSLRQNTYEQYF

abundance: NA
d_gene: TRBD1
v_gene: TRBV6-5
j_gene: TRBJ1-2
CDR3nt: TGTGCCAGCAGCAACCTCCCGGGACAGGGATCTGGCTACACCTTC
CDR3aa: CASSNLPGQGSGYTF

abundance: few
d_gene: NA
v_gene: TRBV19
j_gene: TRBJ1-5
CDR3nt: TGTGCCAGTAGTATCCAGGGGTGGAATCAGCCCCAGCATTTT
CDR3aa: CASSIQGWNQPQHF

abundance: NA
d_gene: TRBD1
v_gene: TRBV9
j_gene: TRBJ2-2
CDR3nt: TGTGCCAGCAGCGTAGAAATGTCAGACAGGGGGCGACCCGGGGAGCTGTTTTTT
CDR3aa: CASSVEMSDRGRPGELFF

abundance: NA
d_gene: NA
v_gene: TRBV7-2
j_gene: TRBJ2-3
CDR3nt: TGTGCCAGCAGTCCAAGCGTGCCTAGCACAGATACGCAGTATTTT
CDR3aa: CASSPSVPSTDTQYF

abundance: NA
d_gene: TRBD1
v_gene: TRBV7-8
j_gene: TRBJ1-5
CDR3nt: TGTGCCAGCAGCTTAGGGACAGGGGGGAATCAGCCCCAGCATTTT
CDR3aa: CASSLGTGGNQPQHF

abundance: NA
d_gene: TRBD1
v_gene: TRBV7-8
j_gene: TRBJ2-7
CDR3nt: TGTGCCAGCAGCTTAGCTAGGACAGGCTCCTACGAGCAGTACTTC
CDR3aa: CASSLARTGSYEQYF

abundance: NA
d_gene: NA
v_gene: TRBV9
j_gene: TRBJ1-4
CDR3nt: TGTGCCAGCAGCGTAGGAGAATTCGATAATGAAAAACTGTTTTTT
CDR3aa: CASSVGEFDNEKLFF

abundance: NA
d_gene: TRBD2
v_gene: TRBV27
j_gene: TRBJ2-7
CDR3nt: TGTGCCAGCAGTTTCCGAAAGGGACTAGCGGGAGACGAGCAGTACTTC
CDR3aa: CASSFRKGLAGDEQYF

abundance: NA
d_gene: NA
v_gene: TRBV9
j_gene: TRBJ2-1
CDR3nt: TGTGCCAGCAGCGTAGCAACGGGAGTGAATGAGCAGTTCTTC
CDR3aa: CASSVATGVNEQFF

abundance: NA
d_gene: NA
v_gene: TRBV28
j_gene: TRBJ2-7
CDR3nt: TGTGCCAGCAGTTTTATGGCTACCGAATACGAGCAGTACTTC
CDR3aa: CASSFMATEYEQYF

abundance: NA
d_gene: NA
v_gene: TRBV5-3
j_gene: TRBJ2-1
CDR3nt: TGTGCCAGAAGCTTGGTCGACCCCAGCTCCTACAATGAGCAGTTCTTC
CDR3aa: CARSLVDPSSYNEQFF

abundance: NA
d_gene: NA
v_gene: TRBV2
j_gene: TRBJ1-2
CDR3nt: TGTGCCAGCAGTGAAGGCAGGACTAACTATGGCTACACCTTC
CDR3aa: CASSEGRTNYGYTF

abundance: NA
d_gene: NA
v_gene: TRBV5-6
j_gene: TRBJ2-1
CDR3nt: TGTGCCAGCAGCTTTGAGGGAGTCAATGAGCAGTTCTTC
CDR3aa: CASSFEGVNEQFF

abundance: NA
d_gene: TRBD2
v_gene: TRBV11-2
j_gene: TRBJ2-7
CDR3nt: TGTGCCAGCAGCTTAGAGGGACTAGCGAACGAGCAGTACTTC
CDR3aa: CASSLEGLANEQYF

abundance: NA
d_gene: TRBD1
v_gene: TRBV6-1
j_gene: TRBJ1-5
CDR3nt: TGTGCCAGCGTAGGACAGGAGTCGTATCAGCCCCAGCATTTT
CDR3aa: CASVGQESYQPQHF

abundance: NA
d_gene: TRBD2
v_gene: TRBV27
j_gene: TRBJ2-1
CDR3nt: TGTGCCAGCAGTTCCACCCTAGCGGACGACCTCTACAATGAGCAGTTCTTC
CDR3aa: CASSSTLADDLYNEQFF

abundance: NA
d_gene: NA
v_gene: TRBV5-1
j_gene: TRBJ2-7
CDR3nt: TGCGCCAGCAGCTTGGCTTCCGGAGAGCAGTACTTC
CDR3aa: CASSLASGEQYF

abundance: NA
d_gene: TRBD2
v_gene: TRBV4-1
j_gene: TRBJ2-7
CDR3nt: TGCGCCAGCAGCCAATCCGGACTAGCGGCGAGCTCCTACGAGCAGTACTTC
CDR3aa: CASSQSGLAASSYEQYF

abundance: NA
d_gene: NA
v_gene: TRBV25-1
j_gene: TRBJ2-5
CDR3nt: TGTGCCAGCAGTGAATATGCTATTCAAGAGACCCAGTACTTC
CDR3aa: CASSEYAIQETQYF

abundance: NA
d_gene: TRBD2
v_gene: TRBV27
j_gene: TRBJ2-1
CDR3nt: TGTGCCAGCAGCTTAGGGGGACTAGCGAATTACAATGAGCAGTTCTTC
CDR3aa: CASSLGGLANYNEQFF

abundance: NA
d_gene: NA
v_gene: TRBV11-2
j_gene: TRBJ2-5
CDR3nt: TGTGCCAGCAGCTTAGTAATTTGGGGCGAGACCCAGTACTTC
CDR3aa: CASSLVIWGETQYF

abundance: NA
d_gene: NA
v_gene: TRBV15
j_gene: TRBJ2-7
CDR3nt: TGTGCCACCAGCCAAACAGGGACGCTGAACGAGCAGTACTTC
CDR3aa: CATSQTGTLNEQYF

abundance: NA
d_gene: NA
v_gene: TRBV28
j_gene: TRBJ1-4
CDR3nt: TGTGCCAGCAGTTTATTCAGGGACGAAAAACTGTTTTTT
CDR3aa: CASSLFRDEKLFF

abundance: once
d_gene: NA
v_gene: TRBV6-4
j_gene: TRBJ2-3
CDR3nt: TGTGCCAGCAGTGTAGGGGGAAGCACAGATACGCAGTATTTT
CDR3aa: CASSVGGSTDTQYF

abundance: NA
d_gene: NA
v_gene: TRBV7-3
j_gene: TRBJ2-2
CDR3nt: TGTGCCAGCAGGTTGGGACAAATCAACACCGGGGAGCTGTTTTTT
CDR3aa: CASRLGQINTGELFF

abundance: NA
d_gene: TRBD2
v_gene: TRBV4-1
j_gene: TRBJ2-7
CDR3nt: TGCGCCAGCAGCCAAATAGCGGGGGCTACCTACGAGCAGTACTTC
CDR3aa: CASSQIAGATYEQYF

abundance: NA
d_gene: NA
v_gene: TRBV6-4
j_gene: TRBJ2-3
CDR3nt: TGTGCCAGCAGTGACGGGACTGGCACAGATACGCAGTATTTT
CDR3aa: CASSDGTGTDTQYF

abundance: NA
d_gene: NA
v_gene: TRBV6-6
j_gene: TRBJ2-1
CDR3nt: TGTGCCAGCAGTTACTCGCTGGGGACCAATGAGCAGTTCTTC
CDR3aa: CASSYSLGTNEQFF